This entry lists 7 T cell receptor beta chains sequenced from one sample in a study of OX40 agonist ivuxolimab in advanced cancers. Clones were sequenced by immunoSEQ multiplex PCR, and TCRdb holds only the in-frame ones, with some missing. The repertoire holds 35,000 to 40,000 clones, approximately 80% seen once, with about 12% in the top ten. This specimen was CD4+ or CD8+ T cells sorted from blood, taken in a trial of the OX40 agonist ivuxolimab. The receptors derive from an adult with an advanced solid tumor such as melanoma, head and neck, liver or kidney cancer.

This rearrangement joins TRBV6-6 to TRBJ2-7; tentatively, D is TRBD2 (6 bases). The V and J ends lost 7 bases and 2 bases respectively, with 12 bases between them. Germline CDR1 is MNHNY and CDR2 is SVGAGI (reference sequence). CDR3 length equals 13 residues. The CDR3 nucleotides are TGTGCCAGCAACCAGGGACTGACCTACGAGCAGTACTTC. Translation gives CASNQGLTYEQYF.

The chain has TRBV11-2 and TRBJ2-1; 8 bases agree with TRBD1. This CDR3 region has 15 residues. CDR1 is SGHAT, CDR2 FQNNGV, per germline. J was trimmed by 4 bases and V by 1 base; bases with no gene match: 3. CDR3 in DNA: TGTGCCAGCAGCTTAGCAGGGGGCCTTTACAATGAGCAGTTCTTC. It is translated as CASSLAGGLYNEQFF.

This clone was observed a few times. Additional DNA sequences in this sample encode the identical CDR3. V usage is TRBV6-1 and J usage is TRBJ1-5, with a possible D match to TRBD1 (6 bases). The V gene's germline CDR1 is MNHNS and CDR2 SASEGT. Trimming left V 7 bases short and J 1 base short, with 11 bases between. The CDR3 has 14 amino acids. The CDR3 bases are TGTGCCAGCAATCCGACAGGAAGCAATCAGCCCCAGCATTTT. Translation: CASNPTGSNQPQHF.

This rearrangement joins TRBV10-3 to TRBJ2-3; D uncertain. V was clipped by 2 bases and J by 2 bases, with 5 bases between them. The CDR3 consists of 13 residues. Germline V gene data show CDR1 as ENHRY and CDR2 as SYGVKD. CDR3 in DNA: TGTGCCATCAGTGAGGACCCCACAGATACGCAGTATTTT. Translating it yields CAISEDPTDTQYF.

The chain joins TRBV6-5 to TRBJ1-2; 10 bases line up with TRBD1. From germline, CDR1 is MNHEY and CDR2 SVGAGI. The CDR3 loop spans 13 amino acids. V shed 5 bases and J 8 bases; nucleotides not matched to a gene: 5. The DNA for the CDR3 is TGTGCCAGCAGTGGGGGACAGGGGCGAGGCTACACCTTC. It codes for CASSGGQGRGYTF.

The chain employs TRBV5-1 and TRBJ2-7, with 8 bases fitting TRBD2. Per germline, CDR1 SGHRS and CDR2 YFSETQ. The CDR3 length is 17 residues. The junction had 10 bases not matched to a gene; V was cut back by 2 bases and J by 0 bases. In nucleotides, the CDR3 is TGCGCCAGCAGCTTAGTCCCTAGCGGGCCTAGCTCCTACGAGCAGTACTTC. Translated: CASSLVPSGPSSYEQYF.

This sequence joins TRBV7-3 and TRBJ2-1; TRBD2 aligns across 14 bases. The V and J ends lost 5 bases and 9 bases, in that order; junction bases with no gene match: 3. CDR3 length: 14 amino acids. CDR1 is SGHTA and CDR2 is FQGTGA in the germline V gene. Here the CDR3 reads CASSPGLAGVEQFF. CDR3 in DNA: TGTGCCAGCAGCCCGGGACTAGCGGGAGTTGAGCAGTTCTTC.